The subject of this entry is one TCR beta chain. As yet, its antigen is unknown. This sample stems from a study of PD-1 blockade in classical Hodgkin lymphoma. Study-wide results and caveats: Whatever underlies the repertoire differences (possibly disease activity or prior therapy) remains undefined.

V lost 7 bases to trimming and J lost 5 bases; unmatched junction nucleotides: 9. Germline assignment: CDR1 WSHSY and CDR2 SAAADI. The CDR3 length is 15 residues. Libraries were prepared by immunoSEQ multiplex PCR; TCRdb keeps only in-frame clonotypes and omits some of them. Of about 46,000 clones listed, less than 85% are singletons. Every patient had relapsed following autologous stem cell transplantation, and cohorts differed in brentuximab vedotin exposure. The source material was peripheral blood mononuclear cells (PBMCs), sampled before the second cycle of nivolumab. The chain links TRBV10-2 to TRBJ2-2; 8 bases agree with TRBD1. This clonotype originated in a human donor with classical Hodgkin lymphoma. Written as DNA, the CDR3 is TGCGCCAGCATCGGGACAGGCCTTTGGACCGGGGAGCTGTTTTTT. Its protein product is CASIGTGLWTGELFF.